Presented here are 25 T cell receptor beta chains from one specimen sequenced in a study of cytomegalovirus exposure and HLA in healthy donors. The PCR was carried out with 60 Vbeta primers and 13 Jbeta primers. Assay used: immunoSEQ multiplex PCR; TCRdb lists only in-frame clones, some missing. The top ten hold roughly 3.1% of the sample, which has 90,000 to 150,000 clones, roughly 80% seen once. Sequenced: PBMCs. Receptors originate from a woman aged 25-40 years in good health and CMV-seropositive.

A few counts support this clone. This chain joins TRBV6-5 and TRBJ1-2; perhaps TRBD1 as D (6 bases). Trimming pared 5 bases from V and 3 bases from J, leaving 13 bases between. The CDR3 has 14 residues. Germline V gives CDR1 MNHEY, CDR2 SVGAGI. CDR3 DNA: TGTGCCAGCAGTCCCCGGGACACCGACTATGGCTACACCTTC. This sequence encodes CASSPRDTDYGYTF.

This chain connects TRBV5-1 to TRBJ2-7; no clear D. Germline V CDR1 and CDR2: SGHRS, YFSETQ. This CDR3 spans 12 amino acids. V lost 5 bases to trimming and J lost 2 bases, with 8 bases between them. The DNA for the CDR3 is TGCGCCAGCAGTAGCCCAGCCTACGAGCAGTACTTC. It is translated as CASSSPAYEQYF.

The V call is TRBV5-4, the J call TRBJ2-5, with 7 bases that match TRBD1. The CDR3 extends over 15 amino acids. Germline V gene lookup returns CDR1 SGHNT and CDR2 YYREEE (reference sequence). The J segment lost 3 bases and the V segment lost 1 base, leaving 6 bases of the junction unmatched. The CDR3 nucleotides are TGTGCCAGCAGCTTGAACAGGGGAATAGAAGAGACCCAGTACTTC. As protein: CASSLNRGIEETQYF. Together with reference TRBV5-4 and TRBJ2-5, the CDR3 gives the full variable domain: ETGVTQSPTHLIKTRGQQVTLRCSSQSGHNTVSWYQQALGQGPQFIFQYYREEENGRGNFPPRFSGLQFPNYSSELNVNALELDDSALYLCASSLNRGIEETQYFGPGTRLLVL.

The sample holds a few counts of this clone. This sequence joins TRBV25-1 and TRBJ1-2; D is possibly TRBD1 (6 bases). The V gene lost 1 base and the J gene lost 5 bases, with 20 bases spanning the gap. The germline V gene has CDR1 MGHDK and CDR2 SYGVNS. The CDR3 covers 17 residues. The CDR3 nucleotides read TGTGCCAGCAGTGAATCACTACAGGGCCCGGGTTGGTATGGCTACACCTTC. It is translated as CASSESLQGPGWYGYTF.

V usage is TRBV4-1 and J usage is TRBJ1-2, with D possibly being TRBD1 (6 bases). V shed 2 bases and J shed 2 bases, with 12 bases lying between them. The CDR3 is 15 residues long. Germline assignment: CDR1 MGHRA and CDR2 YSYEKL. Here the CDR3 reads CASSQLPGVNYGYTF. CDR3 coding DNA: TGCGCCAGCAGCCAATTGCCAGGGGTAAACTATGGCTACACCTTC.

This clone occurred once. The chain carries TRBV6-1 and TRBJ2-5; 7 positions match TRBD2. The CDR3 is 16 residues long. From germline, CDR1 is MNHNS and CDR2 SASEGT. The V segment lost 2 bases and the J segment 2 bases; nucleotides outside the gene matches: 8. CDR3 nucleotide sequence: TGTGCCAGCAGTGAAACTTCCCTCGGGAGGCAAGAGACCCAGTACTTC. Its protein product is CASSETSLGRQETQYF.

V usage is TRBV4-1 and J usage is TRBJ1-5; D is possibly TRBD1 (5 bases). In germline, CDR1 is MGHRA, CDR2 YSYEKL. V lost 0 bases and J 0 bases, leaving 18 bases between the germline ends. The CDR3 covers 19 residues. CDR3 nucleotide sequence: TGCGCCAGCAGCCAAGATAGGGGCAGTGGTTCCTATAGCAATCAGCCCCAGCATTTT. Its translation: CASSQDRGSGSYSNQPQHF.

The V and J genes are TRBV6-1 and TRBJ2-7; D perhaps matches TRBD2 (6 bases). The CDR3 length is 12 residues. V was cut by 10 bases and J by 3 bases, with 13 bases left in between. Germline V gives CDR1 MNHNS, CDR2 SASEGT. The DNA for the CDR3 is TGTGCCACAGAGGGGAGGATCTACGAGCAGTACTTC. Translating gives CATEGRIYEQYF.

The J gene is TRBJ2-2, the V gene TRBV5-1, with 8 nucleotides matching TRBD2. The germline gives CDR1 SGHRS, CDR2 YFSETQ. The CDR3 is made up of 15 amino acids. V shed 2 bases, J shed 2 bases, and the junction held 2 bases outside the gene matches. The CDR3 sequence: CASSLSGRNTGELFF. The CDR3 region has the DNA TGCGCCAGCAGCTTAAGCGGGAGAAACACCGGGGAGCTGTTTTTT.

The rearrangement uses TRBV4-2 and TRBJ2-1, with 7 bases aligning to TRBD2. The germline CDR1 and CDR2 sequences are LGHNA and YNFKEQ. Trimming cost V 6 bases and J 0 bases; bases outside gene matches: 8. There are 16 residues in the CDR3. Here the CDR3 DNA reads TGTGCCAGCAGGGGGGTGGGGGGGAGCTCCTACAATGAGCAGTTCTTC. Its protein is CASRGVGGSSYNEQFF.

V usage is TRBV11-1 and J usage is TRBJ1-4; 7 positions agree with TRBD1. There are 15 residues in the CDR3. Trimming at V came to 4 bases and at J to 4 bases, leaving 6 bases not matched to a gene. Per the germline V gene, CDR1 is SGHAT and CDR2 is FQDESV (reference sequence). The CDR3 region has the DNA TGTGCCAGCAGCTCCCCGGGACAGCTTAATGAAAAACTGTTTTTT. This sequence encodes CASSSPGQLNEKLFF.

CDR3 sequence (DNA): TGTGCCACACGATCCGGACTAGCGGTAATCACAGATACGCAGTATTTT. Protein sequence: CATRSGLAVITDTQYF. The rearrangement joins TRBV28 to TRBJ2-3, with TRBD2 matching 10 bases. The germline CDR1 and CDR2 sequences are MDHEN and SYDVKM. Trimming at V came to 10 bases and at J to 2 bases, leaving 12 bases not matched to a gene. CDR3 size: 16 residues.

This CDR3 reads CASSLRFGDSSNQPQHF. Here the CDR3 DNA reads TGTGCCAGCAGCTTGAGGTTCGGGGATTCGAGCAATCAGCCCCAGCATTTT. J is TRBJ1-5 and V is TRBV5-6; D ambiguous. V lost 1 base to trimming and J lost 1 base, with 15 bases between them. The CDR3 is 17 amino acids. Germline V gene sequence: CDR1 SGHDT, CDR2 YYEEEE.

This chain uses TRBV15 with TRBJ2-1, with 7 positions matching TRBD2. The CDR3 spans 15 residues. CDR1 and CDR2 from the germline V gene are LNHNV and YYDKDF (reference sequence). The V gene end was trimmed by 0 bases and the J gene end by 4 bases; junction bases not matched to a gene: 3. CDR3 region: CATSREERGYNEQFF. Here the CDR3 DNA reads TGTGCCACCAGCAGAGAGGAGCGGGGATACAATGAGCAGTTCTTC.

The V and J genes are TRBV5-1 and TRBJ1-2; no firm D call. There are 13 residues in the CDR3. Trimming stripped 1 base from V and 8 bases from J, with 12 bases between. In germline, CDR1 is SGHRS, CDR2 YFSETQ. CDR3 bases: TGCGCCAGCAGCTTGTCCTCAACGAGCGGCTACACCTTC. Its protein product is CASSLSSTSGYTF.

Only one count was recorded for this clone. The genes are TRBV5-1 and TRBJ2-5; the match to TRBD2 covers 9 bases. Germline CDR1 and CDR2: SGHRS and YFSETQ. The CDR3 has 16 residues. Trimming at V came to 0 bases and at J to 1 base, leaving 4 bases not matched to a gene. CDR3 nucleotide sequence: TGCGCCAGCAGCTTGGCCCCAGCGGGGGGCCAAGAGACCCAGTACTTC. Its translation: CASSLAPAGGQETQYF.

This clone has only a few counts. The V gene is TRBV5-5, the J gene TRBJ2-7, with TRBD1 identical over 7 bases. This CDR3 has 12 residues. V lost 4 bases to trimming and J lost 5 bases; unmatched junction nucleotides: 3. The germline gives CDR1 SGHKS, CDR2 YYEKEE (reference sequence). CDR3 loop: CASSRDSHEQYF. DNA for the CDR3: TGTGCCAGCAGCCGGGACAGCCACGAGCAGTACTTC.

CDR3 sequence reads: CASSIPQKEQKLFF. CDR3 coding DNA: TGTGCCAGTAGTATCCCACAAAAGGAGCAAAAACTGTTTTTT. This sequence joins TRBV19 and TRBJ1-4; no definite D call. V lost 3 bases and J 9 bases, leaving 14 bases between the germline ends. Germline CDR1 reads LNHDA; CDR2 reads SQIVND (reference sequence). The CDR3 length is 14 residues.

This chain uses TRBV4-2 with TRBJ2-3; D is ambiguous. Germline assignment: CDR1 LGHNA and CDR2 YNFKEQ. This CDR3 spans 14 amino acids. The V end was cut by 1 base, the J end by 1 base, with 6 bases between. The CDR3, as DNA: TGTGCCAGCAGCCAAGGCGAGGGCACAGATACGCAGTATTTT. It specifies CASSQGEGTDTQYF.

This clone was seen a handful of times. The chain uses TRBV4-3 and TRBJ2-3; 8 bases are shared with TRBD1. The CDR3 sequence is 14 residues long. Germline CDR1 reads LGHNA; CDR2 reads YSLEER. With 4 bases clipped from V and 4 bases from J, the junction kept 4 bases outside the gene matches. The CDR3 sequence: CASSPDRVADTQYF. The CDR3 nucleotides read TGCGCCAGCAGCCCGGACAGGGTAGCAGATACGCAGTATTTT.

The chain uses TRBV28 and TRBJ1-3; a weak D match, TRBD1 (5 bases). The CDR3 consists of 14 residues. Germline CDR1 is MDHEN and CDR2 is SYDVKM. V was shortened by 5 bases and J by 4 bases, with 12 bases between the two germline ends. Here the CDR3 reads CASSGQGSGNTIYF. The CDR3 nucleotides are TGTGCCAGCAGTGGTCAGGGATCCGGAAACACCATATATTTT.

V usage is TRBV4-1 and J usage is TRBJ1-5; no clear D. Trimming took off 4 bases at V and 5 bases at J, with 15 bases between the two ends. The CDR3 covers 15 residues. Germline V gives CDR1 MGHRA, CDR2 YSYEKL. The CDR3 protein is CASSLEPTLHQPQHF. The CDR3, as DNA: TGCGCCAGCAGCCTAGAACCGACATTGCATCAGCCCCAGCATTTT.

The chain employs TRBV4-1 and TRBJ2-1, with unresolved D. Trimming left V 1 base short and J 4 bases short, with 5 bases between. The V gene's germline CDR1 is MGHRA and CDR2 YSYEKL. The CDR3 totals 13 residues. The CDR3 loop reads CASSQVYYNEQFF. For the CDR3, the DNA is TGCGCCAGCAGCCAAGTGTATTACAATGAGCAGTTCTTC.

The chain links TRBV9 to TRBJ2-2; D might be TRBD1 (6 bases). Germline V gives CDR1 SGDLS, CDR2 YYNGEE. This CDR3 contains 16 residues. V was pared by 0 bases and J by 5 bases, with 14 bases between. The CDR3 DNA reads as TGTGCCAGCAGCGTAGTCCCGGACAGAGGGACCGGGGAGCTGTTTTTT. Translation gives CASSVVPDRGTGELFF.

The V gene is TRBV19, the J gene TRBJ1-3; the D is unclear. V dropped 6 bases and J dropped 6 bases, with 12 bases sitting between them. Per germline, CDR1 LNHDA and CDR2 SQIVND (reference sequence). The CDR3 runs to 13 residues. The CDR3 DNA sequence: TGTGCCAGTAGCTCGGGAGCGGAAAACACCATATATTTT. Translating it yields CASSSGAENTIYF.